This record looks at one TCR beta chain sequence and its context. Its antigen is currently not known. From the cysteine up to the phenylalanine, the CDR3 has a length of 16 residues. The DNA sequence is not available. The germline V gene gives CDR1 as LGHNA and CDR2 as YSLEER. From each donor, a roughly 2.5 ml peripheral blood sample was collected into PAXgene tubes and kept at -80 degrees C. Without T cell sorting, total RNA was isolated from whole blood using the PAXgene blood miRNA kit on an automated QIAcube. Peripheral blood from monozygotic twin pairs who were concordant or discordant for inflammatory bowel disease underwent deep TCRalpha and TCRbeta repertoire profiling using unique molecular barcoding. Smoking habits were recorded for all twin pairs, and each individual was classified as a current, former or never smoker. This entry comes from a study of monozygotic twins with inflammatory bowel disease (dated by TCRdb to between 2017 and 2020). With regard to the full study: The complete study included roughly 30 monozygotic twin pairs: 19 IBD-discordant Danish pairs and nine German pairs, of which four were IBD-concordant and five were IBD-discordant. The search for disease-associated traits relied mainly on comparing IBD patients with their genetically identical healthy co-twins within discordant pairs. Each individual had, on average, about 151 000 unique TCRalpha sequences and 181 000 unique TCRbeta sequences available for analysis. Points the paper makes about the study in general: No difference in repertoire similarity was observed between concordant and discordant twins, possibly owing to limited statistical power. A decrease in TCRbeta repertoire diversity, as measured by inverse Simpson index, was observed in IBD patients compared with their healthy co-twins. Because patients received different immunosuppressive treatments, the repertoires may have picked up extra background noise and variability between individuals. IBD patients shared fewer clonotypes with other individuals than healthy twins did, most markedly in patients showing signs of disease activity. The results gave no support for a single strong signal or clonotype linked to IBD. Different T cell subtypes could not be distinguished in the analysis.

The library was built by means of 5' RACE. Each TCR library was prepared from around 3,400 ng of total RNA. For each sample, cDNA synthesis was carried out in eight separate reactions using SMARTScribe reverse transcriptase. During cDNA synthesis, unique molecular identifiers containing a 6-nucleotide sample barcode were introduced by template switching. Two nested PCRs of approximately 16 and 9 cycles amplified the TCRalpha and TCRbeta cDNA, and bead purification followed each PCR. Before amplification, cDNA was treated with uracil DNA-glycosylase and purified using the QIAquick PCR purification kit. The second PCR added Illumina TruSeq-compatible adapters along with sample-specific barcodes. Library quality and concentration were checked on TapeStation and Qubit, and libraries were pooled at about 5 ng each. Pooled libraries were sequenced on an Illumina HiSeq2500 single-index Rapid Run with 2 x 100 bp reads and custom sequencing primers. From the authors' description of their analysis: UMI-based consensus assembly with MiGEC version 1.2.6 was used to correct PCR and sequencing errors. MiXCR version 2.1.1 handled V(D)J alignment, clonotype assembly and CDR3 extraction. Gene usage, clonotype sharing and MAIT/NKT TCR abundance were normalised by analysing the top 1000, 10 000 and 20 000 clonotypes per sample. Diversity was computed as the inverse Simpson index with the vegan R package after downsampling to 27 000 UMIs. Paired Mann-Whitney U tests were applied to discordant twin pairs, with Benjamini-Hochberg correction for multiple testing. TCRdb reprocessed the reads and lists each CDR3 protein sequence as a single entry, with no DNA. It is TCRdb's table, rather than the study itself, that gives the V and J calls and clone size. This sample's table has entries for some 150,000 distinct CDR3 sequences. Clones ranked in the top ten supply 2.4% of the sample.

Material: blood. The sequence links TRBV4-3 to TRBJ2-3; absent DNA, TCRdb's TRBD1 call cannot be checked. The receptor was derived from a human donor with ulcerative colitis or Crohn's disease, or a healthy co-twin of an affected twin (not recorded which). The CDR3 protein: CASQDTGQEFTDTQYF.